A single sample gave rise to the 27 T cell receptor beta chains below, sequenced in a study of T cells after posttransplantation cyclophosphamide. The method was immunoSEQ multiplex PCR; TCRdb's version includes in-frame clones alone and lacks a portion of them. The sample holds 5,500 to 9,000 clones, about 90% seen once. Input material: CD4+ T cells sorted from blood. Receptor source: a woman aged 45 to 65 in good health and a related stem cell transplant donor.

This clone was observed once. The CDR3 loop is CASSLVFSGGAVEQYF. CDR3 nucleotides: TGTGCCAGCAGCTTAGTTTTTAGCGGGGGGGCGGTTGAGCAGTACTTC. The rearrangement links TRBV7-2 to TRBJ2-7; 11 positions match TRBD2. CDR3 length: 16 residues. The germline V gene encodes CDR1 SGHTA and CDR2 FQGNSA. V was clipped by 1 base and J by 7 bases; unmatched bases: 9. Variable domain in full (rest from reference TRBV7-2 and TRBJ2-7): GAGVSQSPSNKVTEKGKDVELRCDPISGHTALYWYRQSLGQGLEFLIYFQGNSAPDKSGLPSDRFSAERTGGSVSTLTIQRTQQEDSAVYLCASSLVFSGGAVEQYFGPGTRLTVT.

This chain joins TRBV14 and TRBJ2-2, with 10 nucleotides matching TRBD1. V shed 3 bases, J shed 0 bases, and the junction held 10 bases outside the gene matches. The CDR3 is 19 amino acids. Per the germline V gene, CDR1 is SGHDN and CDR2 is FVKESK. In DNA, the CDR3 is TGTGCCAGCAGCCAGAGGGACAGGGGACAGTTCGCGAACACCGGGGAGCTGTTTTTT. Translation gives CASSQRDRGQFANTGELFF.

V usage is TRBV13 and J usage is TRBJ2-1, with a possible D match to TRBD1 (6 bases). The CDR3 loop spans 14 amino acids. CDR1 PRHDT and CDR2 FYEKMQ come from the germline V gene (reference sequence). V was cut by 8 bases and J by 3 bases, with 14 bases left in between. The CDR3 here is CASSGERGYNEQFF. The CDR3 nucleotides read TGTGCCAGCTCAGGGGAGCGCGGCTACAATGAGCAGTTCTTC.

V usage is TRBV25-1 and J usage is TRBJ2-1; 9 positions match TRBD2. This CDR3 is 16 amino acids long. V trimming: 1 base; J trimming: 3 bases; junction bases outside the gene matches: 4. Germline V gene data show CDR1 as MGHDK and CDR2 as SYGVNS. DNA for the CDR3: TGTGCCAGCAGTGAATTTCGGACTAGCGTCTACAATGAGCAGTTCTTC. Translated, it gives CASSEFRTSVYNEQFF.

The chain employs TRBV9 and TRBJ2-3; 10 bases are shared with TRBD2. V shed 1 base, J shed 1 base, and the junction held 0 bases outside the gene matches. The germline CDR1 and CDR2 sequences are SGDLS and YYNGEE. This CDR3 has 15 residues. CDR3 protein: CASSVLAGGTDTQYF. The DNA for the CDR3 is TGTGCCAGCAGCGTACTAGCGGGAGGCACAGATACGCAGTATTTT.

The rearrangement joins TRBV15 to TRBJ1-1; D ambiguous. Germline assignment: CDR1 LNHNV and CDR2 YYDKDF (reference sequence). Trimming shortened V by 3 bases and J by 7 bases, and 12 bases separated the two germline ends. The CDR3 contains 13 residues. The CDR3 sequence: CATSSLIADEAFF. CDR3 sequence (DNA): TGTGCCACCAGCAGTTTAATCGCGGATGAAGCTTTCTTT.

The chain has TRBV5-4 and TRBJ1-2; D may be TRBD1 (6 bases). Germline V gene sequence: CDR1 SGHNT, CDR2 YYREEE (reference sequence). Deletions cut 4 bases from V and 2 bases from J, with 9 bases between. The CDR3 consists of 13 residues. The CDR3 sequence is CASSADRNYGYTF. In DNA form, the CDR3 reads TGTGCCAGCAGCGCGGACAGAAACTATGGCTACACCTTC.

The chain links TRBV7-6 to TRBJ2-3; D is undetermined. The CDR3 length is 13 residues. From germline, CDR1 is SGHVS and CDR2 FNYEAQ. With 1 base removed from V and 3 bases from J, the gap between germline ends came to 5 bases. The CDR3 DNA reads as TGTGCCAGCAGCTTAGTTTCGACAGATACGCAGTATTTT. Protein sequence: CASSLVSTDTQYF.

This rearrangement joins TRBV6-1 to TRBJ2-3, with 8 bases identical to TRBD2. Trimming removed 4 bases from V and 0 bases from J; junction bases left unmatched: 3. Germline loops: CDR1 MNHNS, CDR2 SASEGT. The CDR3 is made up of 15 amino acids. In DNA, the CDR3 is TGTGCCAGCAGTGTCCTAGCGGGCAGCACAGATACGCAGTATTTT. It is translated as CASSVLAGSTDTQYF.

The V gene is TRBV7-7, the J gene TRBJ2-5; 7 bases fit TRBD2. Matching the DNA end better, TRBJ2-7 makes the J call doubtful. The CDR3 covers 13 residues. Germline CDR1 and CDR2: SSHAT and FNYEAQ (reference sequence). Here the CDR3 reads CASSLGGGTEQYF. The CDR3 DNA follows: TGTGCCAGCAGCTTAGGGGGGGGGACCGAGCAGTACTTC.

This rearrangement joins TRBV9 to TRBJ1-3; 9 nucleotides match TRBD1. The CDR3 has 16 residues. V shed 0 bases, J shed 4 bases, and the junction held 5 bases outside the gene matches. Germline values: CDR1 SGDLS, CDR2 YYNGEE. DNA of the CDR3: TGTGCCAGCAGCGTAGGGGACAGGGACTTCGGAAACACCATATATTTT. It codes for CASSVGDRDFGNTIYF.

The chain employs TRBV2 and TRBJ1-1, with D perhaps matching TRBD1 (5 bases). Trimming stripped 4 bases from V and 5 bases from J, with 17 bases between. CDR3 length: 15 residues. Looked up from germline, CDR1 is SNHLY and CDR2 is FYNNEI. For the CDR3, the DNA is TGTGCCAGCAGTGCGACCTCTGGACAAAAGACTGAAGCTTTCTTT. Protein product: CASSATSGQKTEAFF. Supplemented by reference TRBV2 and TRBJ1-1, the full variable domain reads EPEVTQTPSHQVTQMGQEVILRCVPISNHLYFYWYRQILGQKVEFLVSFYNNEISEKSEIFDDQFSVERPDGSNFTLKIRSTKLEDSAMYFCASSATSGQKTEAFFGQGTRLTVV.

The gene calls are TRBV7-2 and TRBJ2-7; the D is unclear. Looked up from germline, CDR1 is SGHTA and CDR2 is FQGNSA. V shed 4 bases and J shed 6 bases, with 10 bases lying between them. The CDR3 spans 12 residues. CDR3 in amino acids: CASSSAFREQYF. CDR3 nucleotide sequence: TGTGCCAGCAGCTCAGCCTTTCGCGAGCAGTACTTC.

A remark on this clone: Within the sample, other DNA sequences also encode this same CDR3. This chain links TRBV7-8 with TRBJ1-6; possibly TRBD1 for D (5 bases). The CDR3 extends over 14 amino acids. Deletions cut 5 bases from V and 4 bases from J, with 9 bases between. The germline V gene encodes CDR1 SGHVS and CDR2 FQNEAQ. The CDR3 DNA reads TGTGCCAGCAGCCGAGGGACTTATAATTCACCCCTCCACTTT. It encodes CASSRGTYNSPLHF.

The rearrangement uses TRBV14 and TRBJ2-1; 10 bases map to TRBD2. The CDR3 totals 17 residues. The germline V gene has CDR1 SGHDN and CDR2 FVKESK. With V trimmed by 3 bases and J by 3 bases, 8 bases remained unmatched. In DNA, the CDR3 is TGTGCCAGCAGCCAGCGTTTTTTAGCGGGAGGCTACAATGAGCAGTTCTTC. Translated, it gives CASSQRFLAGGYNEQFF.

The chain carries TRBV7-6 and TRBJ1-3; 7 nucleotides match TRBD1. The germline CDR1 and CDR2 sequences are SGHVS and FNYEAQ. The CDR3 is made up of 14 amino acids. V trimming: 0 bases; J trimming: 4 bases; junction bases outside the gene matches: 0. In DNA, the CDR3 is TGTGCCAGCAGCTTAGCGACAGGGGGAAACACCATATATTTT. Amino acids: CASSLATGGNTIYF.

The chain carries TRBV5-6 and TRBJ1-4, with no clear D. Trimming cost V 6 bases and J 6 bases, with 15 bases left between them. The germline V gene has CDR1 SGHDT and CDR2 YYEEEE. The CDR3 contains 14 residues. CDR3 sequence: CASTPAGVDEKLFF. In DNA form, the CDR3 reads TGTGCCAGCACCCCCGCCGGGGTAGATGAAAAACTGTTTTTT.

The rearrangement links TRBV5-1 to TRBJ2-5; D remains unclear. The end of the DNA fits TRBJ2-7 better, so the J call may be wrong. The CDR3 consists of 12 residues. The germline V gene encodes CDR1 SGHRS and CDR2 YFSETQ. This CDR3 is CASSLNDYEQYF. The CDR3 region has the DNA TGCGCCAGCAGCTTGAATGACTACGAGCAGTACTTC.

The rearrangement links TRBV19 to TRBJ1-5; the D gene is possibly TRBD1 (5 bases). Trimming took off 8 bases at V and 5 bases at J, with 13 bases between the two ends. Germline V gene data show CDR1 as LNHDA and CDR2 as SQIVND (reference sequence). The CDR3 is 13 residues long. The CDR3 DNA reads as TGTGCCAGTGGGTTGGGGGGGGATCAGCCCCAGCATTTT. Translation gives CASGLGGDQPQHF.

The J gene is TRBJ2-7, the V gene TRBV6-5, with D perhaps TRBD1 (8 bases). The length of the CDR3 is 15 residues. From germline, CDR1 is MNHEY and CDR2 SVGAGI. V lost 5 bases to trimming and J lost 2 bases, with 16 bases between them. This CDR3 is CASSPHRGTTYEQYF. As DNA, the CDR3 is TGTGCCAGCAGTCCGCACAGGGGGACTACCTACGAGCAGTACTTC.

The rearrangement links TRBV11-3 to TRBJ2-2, with unresolved D. The germline V and J ends were trimmed by 5 bases and 6 bases, with 10 bases remaining between them. Germline V gene lookup returns CDR1 SGHNT and CDR2 YENEEA. This CDR3 spans 13 amino acids. For the CDR3, the DNA is TGTGCCAGCAGCCCCCGTCTCGCCGGGGAGCTGTTTTTT. Its translation is CASSPRLAGELFF.

This sequence joins TRBV18 and TRBJ1-2, with D unresolved. The V end was cut by 3 bases, the J end by 3 bases, with 8 bases between. The CDR3 has 13 residues. Germline V CDR1 and CDR2: KGHSH, LQKENI. CDR3 in DNA: TGTGCCAGCTCACCGGCTCCAGACTATGGCTACACCTTC. It is translated as CASSPAPDYGYTF.

In this sample, this clone turned up once. The CDR3 DNA follows: TGTGCCAGTAGTAGTACCGGGACAGGGAAGGAAAAACTGTTTTTT. Its protein product is CASSSTGTGKEKLFF. This chain connects TRBV19 to TRBJ1-4; 9 nucleotides match TRBD1. CDR1 and CDR2 (germline): LNHDA, SQIVND (reference sequence). This CDR3 contains 15 residues. V was pared by 4 bases and J by 8 bases, with 8 bases of the junction left unmatched.

This clone has only a few counts. The chain carries TRBV19 and TRBJ1-6; a possible D gene is TRBD1 (6 bases). Germline V gene lookup returns CDR1 LNHDA and CDR2 SQIVND (reference sequence). V lost 10 bases to trimming and J lost 3 bases, with 16 bases between them. The CDR3 covers 15 residues. DNA of the CDR3: TGTGCCACGGGGGGCAGGAACGACTATAATTCACCCCTCCACTTT. This codes for CATGGRNDYNSPLHF.

This sequence joins TRBV6-6 and TRBJ1-4, with 10 bases fitting TRBD1. CDR1 MNHNY and CDR2 SVGAGI come from the germline V gene (reference sequence). V lost 6 bases and J lost 8; bases outside the gene matches: 3. This CDR3 is 13 amino acids long. DNA for the CDR3: TGTGCCAGCAGGGACAGGGGGGAGGAAAAACTGTTTTTT. Translation: CASRDRGEEKLFF.

This sequence joins TRBV4-1 and TRBJ2-1; 7 positions match TRBD2. Germline V CDR1 and CDR2: MGHRA, YSYEKL. This CDR3 region has 12 residues. Unmatched junction bases numbered 4, after V lost 4 bases and J lost 10 bases. As DNA, the CDR3 is TGCGCCAGCAGCCTTGAGCGGGGAGAGCAGTTCTTC. Translating it yields CASSLERGEQFF.

The J gene is TRBJ2-5, the V gene TRBV28; tentatively, D is TRBD2 (6 bases). Germline CDR1 is MDHEN and CDR2 is SYDVKM. The CDR3 covers 14 residues. The V gene lost 3 bases and the J gene lost 1 base, with 9 bases spanning the gap. The CDR3 sequence is CASSLGGLQETQYF. In nucleotides, the CDR3 is TGTGCCAGCAGTTTGGGGGGACTCCAAGAGACCCAGTACTTC.